This TCR beta chain was found in a study of T cell repertoires in cytomegalovirus infection. Looking at the study overall: Shared public TCR beta signatures pointed to both CMV infection and a matching HLA type.

About this clonotype itself: Its specificity is not known.

In TCRdb, the reads were re-called with MiXCR into one record per CDR3 protein. There are 510,000 or so distinct CDR3 sequences in the sample; less than 30% occur only once, and around 14% lies in the top ten. V was trimmed by 2 bases and J by 0 bases, leaving 7 bases between them. The CDR3 has 13 amino acids. Germline CDR1 DFQATT, CDR2 SNEGSKA (reference sequence). General study findings and limits: There were carriers of CMV plus the relevant HLA, and cumulative public TCR beta family frequency identified them. Across the ex vivo response, the dominant clonotypes were HLA-C-restricted CMV-specific TCR beta clonotypes.

Sequencing was done on a sample of PBMCs. The TCR was taken from a human donor in good health (CMV status not recorded). Some clones in this sample may be carry-over from other donors' samples. The chain combines TRBV20-1 with TRBJ1-1, with D unclear. CDR3: CSARIGMNTEAFF. The CDR3 nucleotides are TGCAGTGCTAGAATCGGTATGAACACTGAAGCTTTCTTT.